Here is one TCR beta chain with its context. Its antigen is unknown. These data belong to a study of cytomegalovirus exposure and HLA in healthy donors. Points from the study as a whole: Analysis performed later found 16,000 or so TCR beta sequences associated with HLA alleles at 0.05 false discovery rate. Altogether, 160 or so TCR beta chains were recorded as cytomegalovirus-associated. V segments that were indistinguishable, TRBV6-2 and TRBV6-3 among them, were omitted from analysis.

Healthy bone marrow donors made up the donor group. Per the germline V gene, CDR1 is SGDLS and CDR2 is YYNGEE. V lost 2 bases and J 5 bases, leaving 19 bases between the germline ends. CDR3 length: 17 residues. Both 60 Vbeta primers and 13 Jbeta primers went into the PCR. Repertoires were generated with immunoSEQ multiplex PCR, while TCRdb's copy carries only in-frame clones and drops some. The sample features about 39,000 clones, with more than 3% in its top ten. The material sequenced was PBMCs. The source of this sequence is a woman aged 25 to 39 in good health and CMV-seropositive. V is TRBV9 and J is TRBJ2-2; a possible D gene is TRBD2 (6 bases). The chain's CDR3 is CASSVVSRVGGTGELFF. Written as DNA, the CDR3 is TGTGCCAGCAGCGTTGTTTCCCGGGTTGGGGGGACCGGGGAGCTGTTTTTT.